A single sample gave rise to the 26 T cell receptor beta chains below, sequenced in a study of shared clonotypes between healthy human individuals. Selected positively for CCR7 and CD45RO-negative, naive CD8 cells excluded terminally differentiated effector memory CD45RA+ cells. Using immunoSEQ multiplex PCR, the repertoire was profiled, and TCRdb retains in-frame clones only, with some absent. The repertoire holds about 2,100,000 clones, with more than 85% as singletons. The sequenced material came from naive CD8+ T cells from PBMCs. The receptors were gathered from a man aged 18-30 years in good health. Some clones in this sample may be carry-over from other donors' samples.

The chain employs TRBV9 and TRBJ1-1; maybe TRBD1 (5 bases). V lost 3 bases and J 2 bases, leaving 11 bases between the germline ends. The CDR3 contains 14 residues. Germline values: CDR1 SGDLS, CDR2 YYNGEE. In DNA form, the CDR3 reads TGTGCCAGCAGCGCCCCGGGGGGTAACACTGAAGCTTTCTTT. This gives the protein CASSAPGGNTEAFF. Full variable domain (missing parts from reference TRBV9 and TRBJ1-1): DSGVTQTPKHLITATGQRVTLRCSPRSGDLSVYWYQQSLDQGLQFLIQYYNGEERAKGNILERFSAQQFPDLHSELNLSSLELGDSALYFCASSAPGGNTEAFFGQGTRLTVV.

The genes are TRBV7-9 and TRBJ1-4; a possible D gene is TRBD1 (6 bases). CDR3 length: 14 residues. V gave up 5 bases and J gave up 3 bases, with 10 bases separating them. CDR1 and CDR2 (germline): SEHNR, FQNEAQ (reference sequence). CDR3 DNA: TGTGCCAGCAGCCCTGGGACATCTAATGAAAAACTGTTTTTT. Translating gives CASSPGTSNEKLFF.

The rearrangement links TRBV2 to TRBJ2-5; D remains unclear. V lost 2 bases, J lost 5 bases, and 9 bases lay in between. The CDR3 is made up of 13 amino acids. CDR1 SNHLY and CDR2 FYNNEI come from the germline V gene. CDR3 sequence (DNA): TGTGCCAGCAGTGAACGCTGGCCGGAGACCCAGTACTTC. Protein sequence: CASSERWPETQYF.

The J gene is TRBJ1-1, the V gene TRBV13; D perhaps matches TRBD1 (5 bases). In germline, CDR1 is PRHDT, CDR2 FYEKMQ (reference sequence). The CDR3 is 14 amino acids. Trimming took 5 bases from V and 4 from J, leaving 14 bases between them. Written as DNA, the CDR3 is TGTGCCAGCAGCGGCATCAGGGTCGGCACTGAAGCTTTCTTT. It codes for CASSGIRVGTEAFF.

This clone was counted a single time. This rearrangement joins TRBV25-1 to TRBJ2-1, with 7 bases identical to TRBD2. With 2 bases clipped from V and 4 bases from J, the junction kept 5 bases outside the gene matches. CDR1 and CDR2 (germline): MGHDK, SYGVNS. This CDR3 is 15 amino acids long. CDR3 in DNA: TGTGCCAGCAGTGAACGAGCCGGGAGGTACAATGAGCAGTTCTTC. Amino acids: CASSERAGRYNEQFF.

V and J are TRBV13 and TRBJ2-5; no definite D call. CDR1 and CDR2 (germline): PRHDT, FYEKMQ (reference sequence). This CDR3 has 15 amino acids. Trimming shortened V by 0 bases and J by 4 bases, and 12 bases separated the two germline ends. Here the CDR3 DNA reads TGTGCCAGCAGCTTAGGGGTGGTGACGGGAGAGACCCAGTACTTC. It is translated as CASSLGVVTGETQYF.

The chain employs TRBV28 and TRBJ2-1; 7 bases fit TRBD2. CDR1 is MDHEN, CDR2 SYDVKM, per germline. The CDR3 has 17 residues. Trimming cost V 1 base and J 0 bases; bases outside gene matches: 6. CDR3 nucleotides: TGTGCCAGCAGTTTATCCCCTAGCGGAGGCTCCTACAATGAGCAGTTCTTC. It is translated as CASSLSPSGGSYNEQFF.

This chain's CDR3 is CASSRQTANQPQHF. DNA of the CDR3: TGTGCCAGCAGTAGACAGACTGCCAATCAGCCCCAGCATTTT. The gene calls are TRBV28 and TRBJ1-5; tentatively, D is TRBD1 (5 bases). Germline lookup yields CDR1 MDHEN and CDR2 SYDVKM. This CDR3 region has 14 residues. V lost 5 bases and J lost 3, with 11 bases in between. The variable domain in full, completed from reference TRBV28 and TRBJ1-5, reads DVKVTQSSRYLVKRTGEKVFLECVQDMDHENMFWYRQDPGLGLRLIYFSYDVKMKEKGDIPEGYSVSREKKERFSLILESASTNQTSMYLCASSRQTANQPQHFGDGTRLSIL.

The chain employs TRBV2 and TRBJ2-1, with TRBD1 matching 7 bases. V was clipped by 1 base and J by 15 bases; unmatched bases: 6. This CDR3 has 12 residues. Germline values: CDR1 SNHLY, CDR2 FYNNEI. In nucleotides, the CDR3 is TGTGCCAGCAGTGAAGTAGGACAGGCGGGGTTCTTC. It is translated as CASSEVGQAGFF.

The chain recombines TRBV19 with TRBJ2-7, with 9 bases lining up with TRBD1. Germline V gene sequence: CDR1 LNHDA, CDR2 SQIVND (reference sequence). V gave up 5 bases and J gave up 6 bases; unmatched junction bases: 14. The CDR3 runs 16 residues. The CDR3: CASSSWADRGRSEQYF. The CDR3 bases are TGTGCCAGTAGTTCCTGGGCGGACAGGGGCCGTAGCGAGCAGTACTTC.

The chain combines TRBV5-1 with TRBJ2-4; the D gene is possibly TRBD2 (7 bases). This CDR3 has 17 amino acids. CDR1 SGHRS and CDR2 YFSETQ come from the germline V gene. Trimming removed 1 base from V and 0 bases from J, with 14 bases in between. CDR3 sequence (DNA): TGCGCCAGCAGCTTGCGGGCGGGGGCCCTAGCCAAAAACATTCAGTACTTC. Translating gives CASSLRAGALAKNIQYF.

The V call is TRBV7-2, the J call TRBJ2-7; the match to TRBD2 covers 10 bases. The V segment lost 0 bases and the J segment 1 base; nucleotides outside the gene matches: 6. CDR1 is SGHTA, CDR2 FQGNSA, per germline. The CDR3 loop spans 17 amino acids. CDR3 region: CASSLARLAGVSYEQYF. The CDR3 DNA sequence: TGTGCCAGCAGCTTAGCGAGGCTAGCGGGAGTTTCCTACGAGCAGTACTTC. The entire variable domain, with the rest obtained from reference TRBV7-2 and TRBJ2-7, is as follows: GAGVSQSPSNKVTEKGKDVELRCDPISGHTALYWYRQSLGQGLEFLIYFQGNSAPDKSGLPSDRFSAERTGGSVSTLTIQRTQQEDSAVYLCASSLARLAGVSYEQYFGPGTRLTVT.

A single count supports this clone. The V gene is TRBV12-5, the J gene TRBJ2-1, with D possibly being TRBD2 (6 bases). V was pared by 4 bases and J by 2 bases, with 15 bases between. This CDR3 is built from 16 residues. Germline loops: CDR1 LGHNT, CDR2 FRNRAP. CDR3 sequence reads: CASGSSDWGAYNEQFF. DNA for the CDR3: TGTGCTAGTGGTTCTTCGGACTGGGGGGCCTACAATGAGCAGTTCTTC.

As DNA, the CDR3 is TGTGCCAGTAGTCGGGGCCGATACAGAGTCAGCAATCAGCCCCAGCATTTT. Translated, it gives CASSRGRYRVSNQPQHF. This rearrangement joins TRBV19 to TRBJ1-5; D might be TRBD1 (5 bases). The CDR3 is 17 residues long. Trimming removed 5 bases from V and 1 base from J, with 18 bases in between. Germline assignment: CDR1 LNHDA and CDR2 SQIVND (reference sequence).

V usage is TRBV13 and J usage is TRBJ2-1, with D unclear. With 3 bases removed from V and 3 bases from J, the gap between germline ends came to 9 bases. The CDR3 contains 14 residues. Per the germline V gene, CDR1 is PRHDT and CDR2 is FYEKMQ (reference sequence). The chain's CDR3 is CASSFPDVYNEQFF. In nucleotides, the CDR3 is TGTGCCAGCAGCTTCCCTGACGTCTACAATGAGCAGTTCTTC.

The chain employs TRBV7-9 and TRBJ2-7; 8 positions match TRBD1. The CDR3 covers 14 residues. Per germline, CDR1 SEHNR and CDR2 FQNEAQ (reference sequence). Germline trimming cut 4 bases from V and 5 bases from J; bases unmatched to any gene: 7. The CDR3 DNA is TGTGCCAGCAGCTCTCCCAGGGGGCACGACGAGCAGTACTTC. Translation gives CASSSPRGHDEQYF.

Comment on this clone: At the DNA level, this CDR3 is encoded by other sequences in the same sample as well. Written as DNA, the CDR3 is TGTGCCAGCAGTTACGGAGCAGGCTACGAGCAGTACTTC. Amino acids: CASSYGAGYEQYF. The chain carries TRBV6-5 and TRBJ2-7; D gene ambiguous. The germline CDR1 and CDR2 sequences are MNHEY and SVGAGI. The CDR3 extends over 13 amino acids. The germline V and J ends were trimmed by 2 bases and 3 bases, with 8 bases remaining between them.

This CDR3 is CASSIGGSVFSEQFF. The CDR3 nucleotides read TGTGCCAGTAGTATCGGCGGGAGTGTATTCAGTGAGCAGTTCTTC. J is TRBJ2-1 and V is TRBV19; TRBD2 matches 7 bases. The junction had 11 bases not matched to a gene; V was cut back by 3 bases and J by 9 bases. Germline assignment: CDR1 LNHDA and CDR2 SQIVND (reference sequence). The length of the CDR3 is 15 residues.

This CDR3 reads CASSMGVYSYNEQFF. CDR3 bases: TGTGCCAGTAGTATGGGCGTCTACTCCTACAATGAGCAGTTCTTC. V usage is TRBV19 and J usage is TRBJ2-1; no clear D gene. Germline assignment: CDR1 LNHDA and CDR2 SQIVND (reference sequence). Trimming shortened V by 3 bases and J by 0 bases, and 9 bases separated the two germline ends. The CDR3 runs to 15 residues.

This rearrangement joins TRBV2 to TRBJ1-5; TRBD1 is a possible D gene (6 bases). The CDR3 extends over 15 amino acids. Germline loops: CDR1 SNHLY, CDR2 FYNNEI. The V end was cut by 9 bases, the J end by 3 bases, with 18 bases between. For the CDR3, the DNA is TGTGCCAGTCAGACCCCGGGACAATTCAATCAGCCCCAGCATTTT. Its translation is CASQTPGQFNQPQHF.

The CDR3 here is CASSVRGQTYEQYF. The CDR3 DNA is TGTGCCAGCAGCGTTCGGGGGCAGACCTACGAGCAGTACTTC. The chain employs TRBV13 and TRBJ2-7; D is possibly TRBD1 or TRBD2 (6 bases each). CDR1 and CDR2 from the germline V gene are PRHDT and FYEKMQ (reference sequence). This CDR3 comprises 14 residues. Trimming cost V 5 bases and J 2 bases, with 13 bases left between them.

This chain's CDR3 is CASSSLGIAGEEEQYF. The CDR3 nucleotides are TGCGCCAGCAGCTCCTTAGGAATAGCGGGAGAAGAAGAGCAGTACTTC. This chain uses TRBV4-3 with TRBJ2-7; TRBD2 matches 9 bases. CDR3 length: 16 residues. Germline V gene sequence: CDR1 LGHNA, CDR2 YSLEER. Germline trimming cut 5 bases from V and 7 bases from J; bases unmatched to any gene: 15.

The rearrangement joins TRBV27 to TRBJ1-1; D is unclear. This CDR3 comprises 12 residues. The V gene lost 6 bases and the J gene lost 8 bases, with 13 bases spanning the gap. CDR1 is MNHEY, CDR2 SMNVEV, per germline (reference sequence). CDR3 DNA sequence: TGTGCCAGCAGCCTTAACGGCAGAGAAGCTTTCTTT. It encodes CASSLNGREAFF.

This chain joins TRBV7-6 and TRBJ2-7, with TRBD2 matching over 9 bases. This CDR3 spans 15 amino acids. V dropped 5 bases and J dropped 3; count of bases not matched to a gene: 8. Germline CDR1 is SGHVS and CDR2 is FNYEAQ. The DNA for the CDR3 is TGTGCCAGCAGCCCCCGGGGTAGCGGGAGCTACGAGCAGTACTTC. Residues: CASSPRGSGSYEQYF.

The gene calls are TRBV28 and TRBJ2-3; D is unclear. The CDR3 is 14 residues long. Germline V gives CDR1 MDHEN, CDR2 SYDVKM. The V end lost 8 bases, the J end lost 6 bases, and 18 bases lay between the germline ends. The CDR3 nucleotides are TGTGCCAGCGCCCTCGGGCCCCTCTGGGATACGCAGTATTTT. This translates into CASALGPLWDTQYF.

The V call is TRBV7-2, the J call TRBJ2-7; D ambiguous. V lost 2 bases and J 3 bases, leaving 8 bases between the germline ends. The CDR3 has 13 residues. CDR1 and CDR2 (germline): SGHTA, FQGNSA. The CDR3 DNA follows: TGTGCCAGCAGCTTAACCCTCGGCTACGAGCAGTACTTC. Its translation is CASSLTLGYEQYF. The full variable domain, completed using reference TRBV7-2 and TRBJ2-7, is GAGVSQSPSNKVTEKGKDVELRCDPISGHTALYWYRQSLGQGLEFLIYFQGNSAPDKSGLPSDRFSAERTGGSVSTLTIQRTQQEDSAVYLCASSLTLGYEQYFGPGTRLTVT.